This T cell receptor (beta chain) was obtained from a study of OX40 agonist ivuxolimab in advanced cancers. TCRdb's copy holds only in-frame clones and misses some; the assay was immunoSEQ multiplex PCR. In the table there are around 100,000 clones, around 90% of which are singletons. This specimen consisted of CD4+ or CD8+ T cells sorted from blood, obtained in a trial of the OX40 agonist ivuxolimab. This clonotype was sampled from an adult with an advanced solid tumor such as melanoma, head and neck, liver or kidney cancer.

The CDR3: CASSPGTSYEQYF. The CDR3 DNA reads TGTGCCAGCTCACCCGGGACATCCTACGAGCAGTACTTC. The chain joins TRBV18 to TRBJ2-7, with a possible D match to TRBD1 (6 bases). The CDR3 is 13 amino acids. Trimming removed 3 bases at V and 1 base at J, with 7 bases between. Germline CDR1 and CDR2: KGHSH and LQKENI.